The 22 T cell receptor beta chains reported below all come from one sample, sequenced in a study of T-cell reconstitution after alpha-beta-depleted transplantation in children. Preparation of the TCRbeta library involved a method that used unique molecular identifiers. MiXCR, applied by TCRdb to the PCR reads, yields one record per CDR3 protein. This sample yields some 500,000 distinct CDR3 sequences, of which approximately 16% are seen a single time; 3% to 4% belongs to the top ten. The source was PBMCs from the stem cell graft donor, collected from the stem cell graft. All receptors derive from a human donor who donated a stem cell graft to a child with acute lymphoblastic leukemia.

The chain links TRBV20-1 to TRBJ1-1; D not resolved. V lost 1 base and J 11 bases, leaving 17 bases between the germline ends. The CDR3 sequence is 13 residues long. CDR1 is DFQATT, CDR2 SNEGSKA, per germline (reference sequence). CDR3 in amino acids: CSARGPPTADAFF. In DNA, the CDR3 is TGCAGTGCTAGAGGCCCTCCAACTGCCGATGCTTTCTTT.

This clonotype came up a few times. V gene TRBV6-2 or TRBV6-3 combines with J gene TRBJ2-2, with 11 bases that match TRBD2. CDR1 and CDR2 (germline): MNHEY, SVGEGT. With 4 bases clipped from V and 6 bases from J, the junction kept 10 bases outside the gene matches. The CDR3 is made up of 17 amino acids. CDR3 in DNA: TGTGCCAGCAGTTCTGACCCGTTAGCGGGAGGGCCCGGGGAGCTGTTTTTT. Translating gives CASSSDPLAGGPGELFF.

This clonotype has a handful of counts. J is TRBJ1-1 and V is TRBV7-8; TRBD1 matches at 7 bases. The germline V gene encodes CDR1 SGHVS and CDR2 FQNEAQ. The CDR3 sequence is 17 residues long. Unmatched junction bases numbered 10, after V lost 3 bases and J lost 0 bases. The DNA for the CDR3 is TGTGCCAGCAGCTTTCGAAGGACAGGTCTTATGAACACTGAAGCTTTCTTT. Encoded protein: CASSFRRTGLMNTEAFF.

This chain connects TRBV5-5 to TRBJ2-1; D unclear. This CDR3 region has 16 residues. With 0 bases removed from V and 1 base from J, the gap between germline ends came to 11 bases. Germline V lookup: CDR1 SGHKS, CDR2 YYEKEE (reference sequence). This chain's CDR3 is CASSLVLDGSYNEQFF. In nucleotides, the CDR3 is TGTGCCAGCAGCTTGGTTCTAGACGGGTCCTACAATGAGCAGTTCTTC.

This clonotype was seen only a few times. V gene TRBV5-1 combines with J gene TRBJ1-2; TRBD1 matches at 10 bases. CDR3 length: 14 residues. Germline lookup yields CDR1 SGHRS and CDR2 YFSETQ. V shed 0 bases, J shed 6 bases, and the junction held 2 bases outside the gene matches. The CDR3 here is CASSLAGQGNGYTF. The CDR3 DNA reads TGCGCCAGCAGCTTGGCGGGACAGGGGAATGGCTACACCTTC.

The table lists this clonotype with a few counts. This chain uses TRBV20-1 with TRBJ2-1; tentatively, D is TRBD2 (6 bases). Looked up from germline, CDR1 is DFQATT and CDR2 is SNEGSKA (reference sequence). Trimming left V 8 bases short and J 5 bases short, with 13 bases between. The CDR3 runs 12 residues. CDR3 in DNA: TGCAGTTCCCCGGGAGACGACAATGAGCAGTTCTTC. It is translated as CSSPGDDNEQFF.

The genes are TRBV7-8 and TRBJ2-2; TRBD2 matches 10 bases. CDR1 SGHVS and CDR2 FQNEAQ come from the germline V gene. The length of the CDR3 is 18 residues. The V and J ends lost 1 base and 5 bases, in that order; junction bases with no gene match: 10. This chain's CDR3 is CASSLVASGRAKTGELFF. DNA of the CDR3: TGTGCCAGCAGCTTAGTAGCCAGCGGGAGGGCCAAAACCGGGGAGCTGTTTTTT.

The chain carries TRBV7-9 and TRBJ2-7; either TRBD1 or TRBD2 may supply D (5 bases each). Germline values: CDR1 SEHNR, CDR2 FQNEAQ (reference sequence). The CDR3 is 16 residues long. Trimming took off 1 base at V and 5 bases at J, with 18 bases between the two ends. The CDR3 spells CASSLVGVRFEHEQYF. The CDR3 region has the DNA TGTGCCAGCAGCTTAGTGGGGGTTCGATTTGAGCACGAGCAGTACTTC.

The V gene is TRBV10-3, the J gene TRBJ1-5; D is unclear. Trimming removed 0 bases from V and 3 bases from J, with 15 bases in between. Germline loops: CDR1 ENHRY, CDR2 SYGVKD. This CDR3 has 17 residues. CDR3 amino acids: CAISESISMNLNQPQHF. The CDR3 nucleotides read TGTGCCATCAGTGAGTCGATATCTATGAACCTCAATCAGCCCCAGCATTTT.

The rearrangement links TRBV25-1 to TRBJ1-4, with D hard to call. The germline gives CDR1 MGHDK, CDR2 SYGVNS. Trimming shortened V by 3 bases and J by 8 bases, and 16 bases separated the two germline ends. The CDR3 has 15 amino acids. The CDR3 sequence is CASSDPFTTREKLFF. DNA of the CDR3: TGTGCCAGCAGTGATCCATTTACGACAAGGGAAAAACTGTTTTTT.

This clonotype was counted a few times. The CDR3 coding sequence is TGTGCCAGCAGCGTAGAGTATGGGACTGAAGCTTTCTTT. This codes for CASSVEYGTEAFF. The V and J genes are TRBV9 and TRBJ1-1; D not resolved. In germline, CDR1 is SGDLS, CDR2 YYNGEE. The V gene lost 0 bases and the J gene lost 5 bases, with 8 bases spanning the gap. The CDR3 sequence is 13 residues long.

This clonotype was observed a handful of times. The chain uses TRBV27 and TRBJ2-5; 14 nucleotides agree with TRBD2. The germline CDR1 and CDR2 sequences are MNHEY and SMNVEV (reference sequence). CDR3 length equals 13 residues. Losses at the gene ends were 8 bases for V and 7 bases for J; bases not matched to a gene: 3. The CDR3 DNA reads TGTGCCAGCCGACTAGCGGGAGGGTGGACCCAGTACTTC. Its translation is CASRLAGGWTQYF.

The chain has TRBV20-1 and TRBJ2-4; 8 bases fit TRBD2. The CDR3 contains 15 residues. Germline CDR1 and CDR2: DFQATT and SNEGSKA (reference sequence). Trimming cost V 3 bases and J 4 bases; bases outside gene matches: 8. The CDR3, as DNA: TGCAGTGCTAGGTCTAGCGGGTTGTTAAAAAACATTCAGTACTTC. Its translation is CSARSSGLLKNIQYF.

This chain joins TRBV2 and TRBJ2-7; a possible D gene is TRBD2 (6 bases). The V end was cut by 7 bases, the J end by 2 bases, with 15 bases between. CDR1 is SNHLY and CDR2 is FYNNEI in the germline V gene. The CDR3 is 14 amino acids. CDR3 residues: CASKEGTSTYEQYF. CDR3 sequence (DNA): TGTGCCAGCAAGGAGGGGACCTCGACCTACGAGCAGTACTTC.

In its sample, this clonotype was seen a few times. This sequence joins TRBV4-1 and TRBJ2-7; D call uncertain. This CDR3 has 13 residues. V was trimmed by 2 bases and J by 4 bases, leaving 9 bases between them. CDR1 and CDR2 from the germline V gene are MGHRA and YSYEKL. The CDR3 sequence is CASSQPSAYEQYF. CDR3 nucleotide sequence: TGCGCCAGCAGCCAACCCTCGGCATACGAGCAGTACTTC.

This clonotype was observed a handful of times. The V gene is TRBV20-1, the J gene TRBJ2-2; 9 nucleotides align to TRBD2. Germline CDR1 is DFQATT and CDR2 is SNEGSKA (reference sequence). V lost 6 bases and J lost 1; bases outside the gene matches: 6. This CDR3 spans 15 amino acids. CDR3 amino acids: CSASQTSGNTGELFF. The CDR3 nucleotides are TGCAGTGCCAGTCAGACTAGCGGGAACACCGGGGAGCTGTTTTTT.

The J gene is TRBJ2-7, the V gene TRBV7-6; TRBD1 matches at 10 bases. The CDR3 runs 15 residues. Germline CDR1 and CDR2: SGHVS and FNYEAQ. The V and J ends lost 5 bases and 2 bases, in that order; junction bases with no gene match: 6. Here the CDR3 reads CASSQGTGVPYEQYF. The CDR3 DNA reads TGTGCCAGCAGCCAAGGGACAGGGGTGCCCTACGAGCAGTACTTC.

This clonotype was counted only a few times. The V and J genes are TRBV5-1 and TRBJ1-1; D is unresolved. Trimming left V 4 bases short and J 4 bases short, with 8 bases between. Germline V gene lookup returns CDR1 SGHRS and CDR2 YFSETQ. This CDR3 region has 12 residues. The CDR3 DNA is TGCGCCAGCAGCGACGGTTCCACTGAAGCTTTCTTT. This codes for CASSDGSTEAFF.

The chain is built from TRBV5-6 and TRBJ1-5; D remains unclear. V was trimmed by 4 bases and J by 4 bases, leaving 15 bases between them. This CDR3 has 15 amino acids. Germline CDR1 reads SGHDT; CDR2 reads YYEEEE. CDR3 sequence reads: CASSAWRSPNQPQHF. Written as DNA, the CDR3 is TGTGCCAGCAGCGCCTGGCGGTCCCCAAATCAGCCCCAGCATTTT.

This clonotype was counted between two and nine times. V gene TRBV25-1 combines with J gene TRBJ1-1; no clear D. Germline CDR1 reads MGHDK; CDR2 reads SYGVNS. There are 16 residues in the CDR3. V gave up 4 bases and J gave up 4 bases, with 19 bases separating them. As DNA, the CDR3 is TGTGCCAGCAGTGCATACAATAGACAAGGGTTCACTGAAGCTTTCTTT. It translates to CASSAYNRQGFTEAFF. Combining the CDR3 with reference TRBV25-1 and TRBJ1-1 gives the whole variable domain EADIYQTPRYLVIGTGKKITLECSQTMGHDKMYWYQQDPGMELHLIHYSYGVNSTEKGDLSSESTVSRIRTEHFPLTLESARPSHTSQYLCASSAYNRQGFTEAFFGQGTRLTVV.

J is TRBJ2-1 and V is TRBV2; D perhaps matches TRBD1 (6 bases). V was shortened by 6 bases and J by 6 bases, with 18 bases between the two germline ends. The CDR3 contains 15 residues. Germline V gives CDR1 SNHLY, CDR2 FYNNEI. The CDR3 here is CASRVTGILGNEQFF. Written as DNA, the CDR3 is TGTGCCAGCAGGGTTACAGGGATTCTCGGCAATGAGCAGTTCTTC.

This rearrangement joins TRBV4-1 to TRBJ2-7; possibly TRBD2 for D (6 bases). The CDR3 length is 15 residues. The V gene lost 1 base and the J gene lost 3 bases, with 13 bases spanning the gap. Germline V lookup: CDR1 MGHRA, CDR2 YSYEKL. The CDR3 bases are TGCGCCAGCAGCCAAGTAACGGGAGTCAACTACGAGCAGTACTTC. It translates to CASSQVTGVNYEQYF.